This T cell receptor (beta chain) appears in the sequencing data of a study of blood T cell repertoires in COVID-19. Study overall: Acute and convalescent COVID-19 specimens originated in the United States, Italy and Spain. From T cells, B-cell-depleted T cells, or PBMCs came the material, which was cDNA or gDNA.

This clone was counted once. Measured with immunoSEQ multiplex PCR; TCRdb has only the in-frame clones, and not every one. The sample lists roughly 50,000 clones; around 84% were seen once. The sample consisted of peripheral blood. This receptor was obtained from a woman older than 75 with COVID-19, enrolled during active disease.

The CDR3 DNA follows: TGCGCCAGCAGCAAACAGGGCCGGGCCTCCAATGAGCAGTTCTTC. Its translation: CASSKQGRASNEQFF. The rearrangement joins TRBV5-1 to TRBJ2-1; perhaps TRBD1 as D (6 bases). Germline lookup yields CDR1 SGHRS and CDR2 YFSETQ. The V end was cut by 4 bases, the J end by 6 bases, with 17 bases between. This CDR3 comprises 15 residues.